The next 32 T cell receptor beta chains were all read from a single sample in a study of blood T cell repertoires in COVID-19. Sequencing was performed with immunoSEQ multiplex PCR; in TCRdb, only in-frame clones are kept and a portion is missing. The top ten hold approximately 32% of the sample, which has fewer than 40,000 clones, over 75% seen once. The sequenced material came from peripheral blood. These receptors were collected from an older man with active COVID-19.

V usage is TRBV11-3 and J usage is TRBJ2-2; 10 bases align to TRBD2. From germline, CDR1 is SGHNT and CDR2 YENEEA. The CDR3 has 17 amino acids. J lost 4 bases, V lost 4 bases, and 9 bases had no gene match. The CDR3 sequence: CASSSRQSGGATGELFF. The DNA for the CDR3 is TGTGCCAGCAGCTCCCGTCAAAGCGGGGGGGCCACCGGGGAGCTGTTTTTT.

This chain joins TRBV18 and TRBJ1-2; 7 bases are a match to TRBD1. This CDR3 is 13 amino acids long. Per germline, CDR1 KGHSH and CDR2 LQKENI. The V and J ends lost 3 bases and 5 bases, in that order; junction bases with no gene match: 3. The CDR3 nucleotides read TGTGCCAGCTCACCTGGGACAGCTTATGGCTACACCTTC. Its protein product is CASSPGTAYGYTF.

This sequence joins TRBV2 and TRBJ1-2; no clear D. V was trimmed by 4 bases and J by 4 bases, leaving 7 bases between them. There are 12 residues in the CDR3. Germline values: CDR1 SNHLY, CDR2 FYNNEI. Here the CDR3 DNA reads TGTGCCAGCAGTGCCGGTCTCTATGGCTACACCTTC. Translation gives CASSAGLYGYTF.

The chain links TRBV28 to TRBJ2-1, with TRBD1 identical over 12 bases. The J segment lost 8 bases and the V segment lost 6 bases, leaving 8 bases of the junction unmatched. Germline-derived CDR1 and CDR2 are MDHEN and SYDVKM. CDR3 length: 15 residues. For the CDR3, the DNA is TGTGCCAGCAGAACTCGGGGGACAGGGGGCCATGAGCAGTTCTTC. Residues: CASRTRGTGGHEQFF.

The chain couples TRBV7-2 to TRBJ2-7; D gene uncertain. The germline V and J ends were trimmed by 1 base and 3 bases, with 10 bases remaining between them. CDR3 size: 14 residues. Germline CDR1 and CDR2: SGHTA and FQGNSA. CDR3 region: CASSLVQRNYEQYF. In DNA, the CDR3 is TGTGCCAGCAGCTTAGTTCAGCGTAACTACGAGCAGTACTTC.

The chain employs TRBV6-5 and TRBJ1-6, with 7 bases that match TRBD1. Trimming at V came to 5 bases and at J to 5 bases, leaving 6 bases not matched to a gene. The CDR3 runs 15 residues. Per germline, CDR1 MNHEY and CDR2 SVGAGI. In nucleotides, the CDR3 is TGTGCCAGCAGTACCCGACAGGGCCATAATTCACCCCTCCACTTT. It is translated as CASSTRQGHNSPLHF.

The chain has TRBV18 and TRBJ2-7, with 9 bases matching TRBD1. The CDR3 covers 15 residues. The V gene end was trimmed by 8 bases and the J gene end by 3 bases; junction bases not matched to a gene: 11. Germline V gene data show CDR1 as KGHSH and CDR2 as LQKENI. The CDR3 loop reads CASRPGQGSIYEQYF. The DNA of the CDR3 is TGTGCCAGCAGACCCGGACAGGGGTCGATCTACGAGCAGTACTTC.

The chain links TRBV5-1 to TRBJ2-4; TRBD1 is a possible D gene (5 bases). Trimming took 4 bases from V and 3 from J, leaving 14 bases between them. From germline, CDR1 is SGHRS and CDR2 YFSETQ. The CDR3 runs to 15 residues. CDR3 nucleotides: TGCGCCAGCAGCCGCACCGACAGCGACAAAAACATTCAGTACTTC. Its protein product is CASSRTDSDKNIQYF. Drawing the rest from reference TRBV5-1 and TRBJ2-4, the complete variable domain is KAGVTQTPRYLIKTRGQQVTLSCSPISGHRSVSWYQQTPGQGLQFLFEYFSETQRNKGNFPGRFSGRQFSNSRSEMNVSTLELGDSALYLCASSRTDSDKNIQYFGAGTRLSVL.

This sequence joins TRBV18 and TRBJ2-7; TRBD1 might be the D (5 bases). This CDR3 contains 13 residues. The germline CDR1 and CDR2 sequences are KGHSH and LQKENI. Trimming stripped 2 bases from V and 4 bases from J, with 9 bases between. The CDR3 region is CASSPNQGYEQYF. The CDR3 DNA reads as TGTGCCAGCTCACCAAACCAGGGATACGAGCAGTACTTC.

The chain couples TRBV6-5 to TRBJ1-2; D possibly corresponds to TRBD1 (6 bases). The V and J ends lost 6 bases and 8 bases respectively, with 16 bases between them. Germline CDR1 reads MNHEY; CDR2 reads SVGAGI. The CDR3 loop spans 13 amino acids. CDR3 sequence reads: CASRRQAWKGYTF. The CDR3, as DNA: TGTGCCAGCAGGAGACAGGCGTGGAAGGGCTACACCTTC.

V and J are TRBV19 and TRBJ2-1, with 7 bases aligning to TRBD1. V gave up 5 bases and J gave up 3 bases; unmatched junction bases: 4. There are 14 residues in the CDR3. Germline CDR1 is LNHDA and CDR2 is SQIVND (reference sequence). CDR3 coding DNA: TGTGCCAGTAGTTCCTGGACAGGCTACAATGAGCAGTTCTTC. It encodes CASSSWTGYNEQFF.

This sequence joins TRBV11-2 and TRBJ2-3; 8 bases fit TRBD1. Germline CDR1 SGHAT, CDR2 FQNNGV. The ends lost 3 bases at V and 2 bases at J; junction bases unmatched: 13. CDR3 length: 18 amino acids. CDR3 nucleotides: TGTGCCAGCAGCTTGGGGTCCAGACAGGGGCCATCCACAGATACGCAGTATTTT. Translating gives CASSLGSRQGPSTDTQYF.

The chain links TRBV24-1 to TRBJ2-2; 10 nucleotides line up with TRBD2. V lost 7 bases and J lost 6; bases outside the gene matches: 7. Germline V gives CDR1 KGHDR, CDR2 SFDVKD. This CDR3 has 15 residues. Here the CDR3 DNA reads TGTGCCACCAGCCGTCGAGCGGGAGGGCCCGGGGAGCTGTTTTTT. Amino acids: CATSRRAGGPGELFF.

V is TRBV9 and J is TRBJ2-7; TRBD2 is a possible D gene (5 bases). V was trimmed by 3 bases and J by 7 bases, leaving 8 bases between them. Germline loops: CDR1 SGDLS, CDR2 YYNGEE. CDR3 length: 11 residues. The CDR3 protein is CASSGPGEQYF. DNA of the CDR3: TGTGCCAGCAGCGGTCCGGGGGAGCAGTACTTC.

The rearrangement joins TRBV19 to TRBJ2-3, with D possibly TRBD2 on 6 matching bases. The germline CDR1 and CDR2 sequences are LNHDA and SQIVND (reference sequence). Deletions cut 5 bases from V and 5 bases from J, with 23 bases between. CDR3 length: 17 residues. The CDR3 loop reads CASSAQPGLPSIDTQYF. The CDR3 nucleotides read TGTGCCAGTAGTGCCCAGCCAGGACTACCATCGATAGATACGCAGTATTTT.

This sequence joins TRBV6-1 and TRBJ1-5; the match to TRBD1 covers 11 bases. The CDR3 is made up of 17 amino acids. From germline, CDR1 is MNHNS and CDR2 SASEGT. V shed 4 bases and J 1 base; nucleotides not matched to a gene: 6. In DNA form, the CDR3 reads TGTGCCAGCAGTGGAGGGACAGGGGGTGTAAGCAATCAGCCCCAGCATTTT. Its protein is CASSGGTGGVSNQPQHF.

The chain links TRBV7-9 to TRBJ2-7; D perhaps matches TRBD2 (5 bases). The germline V and J ends were trimmed by 8 bases and 10 bases, with 21 bases remaining between them. There are 13 residues in the CDR3. Germline CDR1 SEHNR, CDR2 FQNEAQ (reference sequence). The CDR3 DNA reads TGTGCCAGCTCCCTAGCTGGGTCCGGGCCACAGTACTTC. Translating gives CASSLAGSGPQYF.

The genes are TRBV2 and TRBJ1-1; a possible D gene is TRBD1 (6 bases). The germline CDR1 and CDR2 sequences are SNHLY and FYNNEI. V was cut by 6 bases and J by 2 bases, with 16 bases left in between. CDR3 length equals 15 residues. CDR3 region: CASRRFRDINTEAFF. CDR3 sequence (DNA): TGTGCCAGCAGGAGATTCCGGGACATCAACACTGAAGCTTTCTTT. The complete variable domain, with remaining parts taken from reference TRBV2 and TRBJ1-1, reads EPEVTQTPSHQVTQMGQEVILRCVPISNHLYFYWYRQILGQKVEFLVSFYNNEISEKSEIFDDQFSVERPDGSNFTLKIRSTKLEDSAMYFCASRRFRDINTEAFFGQGTRLTVV.

The genes are TRBV5-4 and TRBJ2-7; 7 nucleotides line up with TRBD1. The germline V gene encodes CDR1 SGHNT and CDR2 YYREEE (reference sequence). V dropped 5 bases and J dropped 5; count of bases not matched to a gene: 10. The CDR3 length is 14 residues. The CDR3 DNA sequence: TGTGCCAGCAGTCGCGACAGGGTCTTCGACGAGCAGTACTTC. This encodes CASSRDRVFDEQYF.

CDR3 region: CASRTPDRAHSPLHF. Here the CDR3 DNA reads TGTGCCAGTAGGACACCGGACAGGGCGCACTCACCCCTCCACTTT. J is TRBJ1-6 and V is TRBV19, with 8 bases that match TRBD1. The CDR3 is made up of 15 amino acids. The V segment lost 6 bases and the J segment 10 bases; nucleotides outside the gene matches: 11. Germline CDR1 is LNHDA and CDR2 is SQIVND (reference sequence).

This clone was counted once. This chain uses TRBV10-3 with TRBJ1-2, with D possibly being TRBD1 (6 bases). Trimming shortened V by 9 bases and J by 3 bases, and 17 bases separated the two germline ends. The CDR3 has 14 residues. Germline V gives CDR1 ENHRY, CDR2 SYGVKD. The CDR3 loop reads CAIASGQPDYGYTF. CDR3 bases: TGTGCCATTGCCTCAGGACAGCCAGACTATGGCTACACCTTC.

This clone was counted a single time. The rearrangement uses TRBV7-3 and TRBJ2-1; 9 bases are a match to TRBD2. Germline CDR1 reads SGHTA; CDR2 reads FQGTGA. After removal of 0 bases from V and 8 bases from J, the junction contained 5 bases not matched to a gene. The CDR3 covers 15 residues. As DNA, the CDR3 is TGTGCCAGCAGCTTAACACTAGCGGGCCTACATGAGCAGTTCTTC. The encoded protein is CASSLTLAGLHEQFF.

This chain uses TRBV11-3 with TRBJ2-2; 14 bases are a match to TRBD2. V lost 5 bases, J lost 2 bases, and 10 bases stayed unmatched. Germline lookup yields CDR1 SGHNT and CDR2 YENEEA. The CDR3 spans 19 residues. The CDR3 region has the DNA TGTGCCAGCAGCGGCTCAGGACTAGCGGGAGGTTCCAACACCGGGGAGCTGTTTTTT. Translated: CASSGSGLAGGSNTGELFF.

The rearrangement uses TRBV24-1 and TRBJ1-4; 8 nucleotides match TRBD1. This CDR3 has 15 residues. The trim removed 2 bases at V and 7 bases at J, leaving 5 bases unmatched. CDR1 and CDR2 from the germline V gene are KGHDR and SFDVKD. In DNA form, the CDR3 reads TGTGCCACCAGTGATTCCCAGGGGGCTGGTGAAAAACTGTTTTTT. It encodes CATSDSQGAGEKLFF.

The chain combines TRBV24-1 with TRBJ2-3; 10 bases align to TRBD2. Germline CDR1 KGHDR, CDR2 SFDVKD. The junction had 17 bases not matched to a gene; V was cut back by 5 bases and J by 10 bases. The CDR3 runs to 17 residues. CDR3 sequence reads: CATSAVNLAGATRAQYF. The CDR3 DNA reads TGTGCCACCAGTGCCGTGAACCTAGCGGGGGCTACCCGAGCGCAGTATTTT.

This sequence joins TRBV27 and TRBJ2-2; 7 positions match TRBD1. This CDR3 has 15 residues. The germline V gene encodes CDR1 MNHEY and CDR2 SMNVEV (reference sequence). V was pared by 3 bases and J by 4 bases, with 5 bases of the junction left unmatched. This CDR3 is CASSFHRGGTGELFF. The CDR3 bases are TGTGCCAGCAGTTTCCACAGGGGTGGCACCGGGGAGCTGTTTTTT.

This clone has just one count. The V gene is TRBV9, the J gene TRBJ2-7; 7 bases line up with TRBD2. V gave up 3 bases and J gave up 4 bases; unmatched junction bases: 7. The CDR3 loop spans 14 amino acids. Germline V gives CDR1 SGDLS, CDR2 YYNGEE. The DNA of the CDR3 is TGTGCCAGCAGCGGCACTAGCGACCAATACGAGCAGTACTTC. Translated: CASSGTSDQYEQYF.

In this sample, this clone turned up once. V and J are TRBV7-2 and TRBJ2-1; 7 bases match TRBD1. V shed 6 bases, J shed 3 bases, and the junction held 8 bases outside the gene matches. The germline gives CDR1 SGHTA, CDR2 FQGNSA. The CDR3 runs 15 residues. The CDR3 region is CASSRSGTVYNEQFF. The CDR3 DNA follows: TGTGCCAGCAGTAGATCCGGGACAGTCTACAATGAGCAGTTCTTC.

The rearrangement links TRBV18 to TRBJ2-3; TRBD2 agrees at 9 bases. Per the germline V gene, CDR1 is KGHSH and CDR2 is LQKENI. CDR3 length: 17 amino acids. After removal of 0 bases from V and 0 bases from J, the junction contained 4 bases not matched to a gene. In DNA, the CDR3 is TGTGCCAGCTCACCACCTGGACTAGCGCGCAGCACAGATACGCAGTATTTT. Its protein product is CASSPPGLARSTDTQYF.

This chain links TRBV18 with TRBJ2-1; possibly TRBD1 for D (5 bases). Germline assignment: CDR1 KGHSH and CDR2 LQKENI. CDR3 length: 13 residues. The germline V and J ends were trimmed by 3 bases and 7 bases, with 10 bases remaining between them. CDR3 sequence reads: CASSPRQTNEQFF. The CDR3 nucleotides read TGTGCCAGCTCACCCCGACAGACAAATGAGCAGTTCTTC.

The gene calls are TRBV24-1 and TRBJ2-1, with 8 bases matching TRBD2. Looked up from germline, CDR1 is KGHDR and CDR2 is SFDVKD. The CDR3 spans 16 residues. V lost 4 bases to trimming and J lost 2 bases; unmatched junction nucleotides: 6. CDR3 residues: CATSDPTGGAYNEQFF. The CDR3 bases are TGTGCCACCAGTGACCCGACCGGGGGGGCCTACAATGAGCAGTTCTTC.

V and J are TRBV30 and TRBJ1-5; D not resolved. V lost 2 bases to trimming and J lost 7 bases, with 12 bases between them. Germline-derived CDR1 and CDR2 are GTSNPN and SVGIG (reference sequence). The CDR3 is 13 residues long. In DNA, the CDR3 is TGTGCCTGGAGTTTGGATTTGCGGCAGCCCCAGCATTTT. Translation gives CAWSLDLRQPQHF. Supplemented by reference TRBV30 and TRBJ1-5, the full variable domain reads SQTIHQWPATLVQPVGSPLSLECTVEGTSNPNLYWYRQAAGRGLQLLFYSVGIGQISSEVPQNLSASRPQDRQFILSSKKLLLSDSGFYLCAWSLDLRQPQHFGDGTRLSIL.